Reported below is one TCR beta chain. Its antigen is not identified. These data belong to a study of T cell responses to AZD1222 COVID-19 vaccine. Points from the study as a whole: The sample set comprised mostly white British donors with more females, and clonal diversity was possibly underestimated. Spike-specific TCR breadth and depth went up after people got two AZD1222 doses.

The assay was immunoSEQ multiplex PCR, and TCRdb's table has in-frame clones only and misses some. The sample includes some 140,000 clones, approximately 95% seen only once; the top ten take around 6.5%. The starting material was peripheral blood, obtained 28 days after the second AZD1222 dose. This sequence originates from an adult who received the AZD1222 COVID-19 vaccine.

Written as DNA, the CDR3 is TGTGCCAGCAGCCAATTTGGGGCTATCGGCACAGATACGCAGTATTTT. Translation: CASSQFGAIGTDTQYF. The V and J genes are TRBV16 and TRBJ2-3; weak D call: TRBD1 (5 bases). Deletions cut 1 base from V and 1 base from J, with 12 bases between. The CDR3 sequence is 16 residues long. The germline V gene encodes CDR1 KGHSY and CDR2 FQNENV.